The subject of this entry is one T cell receptor beta chain. This clonotype was seen repeatedly, ten times or more. Its antigen is unknown. No base qualities exist here, and no much larger clone lies one base off it. Libraries were built with PCR. Sequencer: Illumina HiSeq 2500. TCR libraries were prepared with molecular barcoding, using unique molecular identifiers to normalize TCRbeta repertoire quantification. Using fastp trimming at Q25 and MiXCR clonotype assembly, TCRdb reanalyzed the public sequencing data and kept in-frame beta chains. Merged by CDR3 protein, the rows form single entries marked with the most common genes and DNA. A total of over 550,000 distinct CDR3 sequences appear in this sample, about 10% of them only once. Roughly 4% of the sample is taken by the ten largest. This sample is drawn from a study of T-cell reconstitution after alpha-beta-depleted transplantation in children (dated by TCRdb to 2016 to 2017). About the study as a whole: The study quantitatively tracked T-cell immune reconstitution after TCRalphabeta/CD19-depleted allogeneic hematopoietic cell transplantation in children using TCR repertoire profiling.

The CDR3 covers 18 residues, taking in both the cysteine and the phenylalanine. The kept DNA is CDR3 alone, 54 bases in frame from the first base. V is clipped by 0 bases and J by 3 bases, and the sequence between their germline boundaries is 22 bases long. Via the germline V gene (reference sequence), CDR1 is DFQATT and CDR2 SNEGSKA. This TCR derives from a human donor who donated a stem cell graft to a child with acute myeloid leukemia. The starting material was PBMCs from the stem cell graft donor, obtained from the stem cell graft. The sequence is built from TRBV20-1 and TRBJ2-3; D gene: possibly TRBD2, on 6 matching bases. The CDR3 protein: CSARDGPFGGKATDTQYF. The sequenced DNA is TGCAGTGCTAGAGACGGACCCTTCGGCGGGAAAGCGACAGATACGCAGTATTTT.